The text below deals with one T cell receptor beta chain. V lost 0 bases, J lost 7 bases, and 4 bases lay in between. The CDR3 consists of 11 residues. In germline, CDR1 is SGHRS, CDR2 YFSETQ. This specimen comes from a study of blood T cell repertoires in COVID-19. The repertoire was sequenced with immunoSEQ multiplex PCR; TCRdb's copy has only in-frame clones and lacks some. The sample shows fewer than 200,000 clones, approximately 86% of them seen only once. The clonotype originates from a woman between 50 and 59 years old with acute or convalescent COVID-19. This rearrangement joins TRBV5-1 to TRBJ1-1; D gene ambiguous. The sample was peripheral blood. The CDR3 sequence: CASSLDSEAFF. CDR3 nucleotide sequence: TGCGCCAGCAGCTTGGATAGTGAAGCTTTCTTT.